These 15 T cell receptor beta chains were all obtained from the same sample, sequenced in a study of CD8+ T cells in alopecia areata. Extracted RNA was reverse transcribed into cDNA, the sequencing template. Sequencing used immunoSEQ multiplex PCR; TCRdb keeps in-frame clones, though not all of them. The sample includes some 200,000 clones, 50% to 70% of them seen just once. This specimen was CD4+ T cells sorted from blood, taken at week 0. The receptor set was obtained from a human donor with alopecia areata.

In regard to this clone: Other nucleotide sequences from this sample produce the same CDR3. The chain is built from TRBV20-1 and TRBJ1-1; no firm D call. The CDR3 is made up of 11 amino acids. Trimming removed 3 bases at V and 2 bases at J, with 4 bases between. Germline V CDR1 and CDR2: DFQATT, SNEGSKA (reference sequence). The CDR3 DNA is TGCAGTGCTAGGCAAAACACTGAAGCTTTCTTT. It yields the protein CSARQNTEAFF.

This sequence joins TRBV30 and TRBJ1-1; D is ambiguous. CDR1 is GTSNPN and CDR2 is SVGIG in the germline V gene (reference sequence). The CDR3 contains 12 residues. Trimming removed 4 bases at V and 6 bases at J, with 12 bases between. CDR3 bases: TGTGCCTGGACTAAGGTGCAGGCTGAAGCTTTCTTT. Its protein is CAWTKVQAEAFF.

The chain recombines TRBV18 with TRBJ1-1; 8 bases match TRBD1. Per germline, CDR1 KGHSH and CDR2 LQKENI. The CDR3 spans 14 residues. J was trimmed by 1 base and V by 6 bases; bases with no gene match: 4. The CDR3 loop reads CASSFGTGNTEAFF. DNA for the CDR3: TGTGCCAGCTCCTTTGGGACAGGGAACACTGAAGCTTTCTTT.

This clone was detected only once. This chain connects TRBV29-1 to TRBJ1-1; D is undetermined. Trimming removed 4 bases at V and 4 bases at J, with 13 bases between. CDR3 size: 13 residues. Germline CDR1 is SQVTM and CDR2 is ANQGSEA. As DNA, the CDR3 is TGCAGCGTTGGACCACTGGCTGGCACTGAAGCTTTCTTT. This encodes CSVGPLAGTEAFF.

This chain links TRBV9 with TRBJ2-1, with 7 bases matching TRBD2. V was clipped by 3 bases and J by 8 bases; unmatched bases: 17. The CDR3 has 17 amino acids. CDR1 SGDLS and CDR2 YYNGEE come from the germline V gene. In nucleotides, the CDR3 is TGTGCCAGCAGCGGCTATGTTCACTCAGCGGGGTACGATGAGCAGTTCTTC. Translated: CASSGYVHSAGYDEQFF.

The chain uses TRBV5-6 and TRBJ2-1, with 8 bases fitting TRBD2. The J segment lost 2 bases and the V segment lost 10 bases, leaving 8 bases of the junction unmatched. Germline-derived CDR1 and CDR2 are SGHDT and YYEEEE. This CDR3 contains 14 residues. The CDR3 bases are TGTGCCTCGAACGGGGGGGCCCCCTACAATGAGCAGTTCTTC. It is translated as CASNGGAPYNEQFF.

The V gene is TRBV29-1, the J gene TRBJ2-1; D might be TRBD1 (5 bases). Germline CDR1 SQVTM, CDR2 ANQGSEA. The CDR3 contains 12 residues. Between the trimmed V and J ends, which lost 7 bases and 9 bases, there was a span of 16 bases. The CDR3 reads CSAAQGNSEQFF. CDR3 nucleotides: TGCAGCGCTGCTCAGGGTAATAGTGAGCAGTTCTTC.

V gene TRBV11-2 combines with J gene TRBJ2-7, with D tentatively TRBD1 or TRBD2 (5 bases each). The CDR3 length is 14 residues. V was cut by 3 bases and J by 7 bases, with 16 bases left in between. Germline V gene lookup returns CDR1 SGHAT and CDR2 FQNNGV. This CDR3 reads CASSLAHRTGEQYF. CDR3 sequence (DNA): TGTGCCAGCAGCTTGGCGCACAGGACTGGTGAGCAGTACTTC.

This chain connects TRBV7-3 to TRBJ2-7, with TRBD2 as a possible D gene (7 bases). Per the germline V gene, CDR1 is SGHTA and CDR2 is FQGTGA. V lost 2 bases to trimming and J lost 7 bases, with 18 bases between them. The CDR3 has 15 amino acids. Here the CDR3 DNA reads TGTGCCAGCAGCTTATGGCGGGGGCTTCGACGGGAGCAGTACTTC. This sequence encodes CASSLWRGLRREQYF.

This clone was counted only a few times. The chain combines TRBV30 with TRBJ2-7, with 10 bases matching TRBD1. The trim removed 3 bases at V and 8 bases at J, leaving 7 bases unmatched. There are 13 residues in the CDR3. Germline V lookup: CDR1 GTSNPN, CDR2 SVGIG (reference sequence). This chain's CDR3 is CAWSEGQGGKQYF. CDR3 DNA sequence: TGTGCCTGGAGCGAAGGACAGGGGGGAAAGCAGTACTTC.

This chain uses TRBV2 with TRBJ1-6; D uncertain. V gave up 7 bases and J gave up 9 bases, with 13 bases separating them. The CDR3 length is 13 residues. The germline V gene encodes CDR1 SNHLY and CDR2 FYNNEI. CDR3 in amino acids: CASIKDLSSPLHF. In DNA form, the CDR3 reads TGTGCCAGCATCAAGGACCTGAGTTCACCCCTCCACTTT.

This clone appeared a single time. This sequence joins TRBV5-1 and TRBJ1-2, with 9 bases that match TRBD1. CDR1 is SGHRS, CDR2 YFSETQ, per germline. V lost 4 bases, J lost 2 bases, and 3 bases stayed unmatched. The CDR3 has 14 amino acids. This chain's CDR3 is CASSQDRGNYGYTF. The CDR3 DNA is TGCGCCAGCAGCCAAGACAGGGGGAACTATGGCTACACCTTC.

The chain links TRBV6-5 to TRBJ2-5, with D possibly matching TRBD2 (6 bases). The ends were cut back, 5 bases at V and 5 bases at J, with 9 bases in the middle. The germline V gene encodes CDR1 MNHEY and CDR2 SVGAGI. This CDR3 has 12 residues. CDR3 amino acids: CASSRGRETQYF. The CDR3 nucleotides read TGTGCCAGCAGTCGAGGGAGGGAGACCCAGTACTTC.

The CDR3 sequence is CASSQARAEVYGYTF. CDR3 coding DNA: TGCGCCAGCAGCCAAGCACGGGCCGAAGTCTATGGCTACACCTTC. The V gene is TRBV4-1, the J gene TRBJ1-2; unclear D gene. Germline CDR1 is MGHRA and CDR2 is YSYEKL. V dropped 1 base and J dropped 4 bases, with 13 bases sitting between them. The CDR3 is 15 residues long.

V and J are TRBV27 and TRBJ1-3; D call uncertain. This CDR3 spans 13 amino acids. Trimming took 5 bases from V and 3 from J, leaving 8 bases between them. The germline V gene has CDR1 MNHEY and CDR2 SMNVEV (reference sequence). Written as DNA, the CDR3 is TGTGCCAGCAGTACGGGCCTTGGAAACACCATATATTTT. Translated, it gives CASSTGLGNTIYF.